The present T cell receptor beta chain was sequenced within a study of metastatic and nonmetastatic thyroid tumors. Study context: Repertoire data that came from the blood and tumor or nodule tissue of malignant and benign thyroid patients were compared.

All patients reached thyroid surgery having received no treatment beforehand. General observations from the study: Malignant tumors reportedly showed significantly higher TCR beta diversity than benign nodules in both blood and tumor.

Per the authors' pipeline: Construction of a distant-metastasis classifier for papillary thyroid cancer relied on CDR3 differences across clinicopathological groups. TCRdb re-called clones from the PCR reads using MiXCR. These V and J calls are TCRdb output, not the study's own analysis. The repertoire holds 39,000 or so clones, with around half as singletons. This CDR3 has 13 amino acids. The germline CDR1 and CDR2 sequences are MGHRA and YSYEKL. Trimming took off 1 base at V and 5 bases at J, with 5 bases between the two ends. A single count supports this clone. Its matching antigen is unknown. The clonotype originates from a male donor with papillary thyroid cancer or a benign thyroid nodule (not recorded which). Some clones in this sample may be carry-over from other donors' samples. This chain joins TRBV4-1 and TRBJ1-4; no firm D call. The material sequenced was tumor tissue. The CDR3 coding sequence is TGCGCCAGCAGCCAAGTGGGGAATGAAAAACTGTTTTTT. Translating it yields CASSQVGNEKLFF.